The present TCR beta chain was sequenced within a study of cytomegalovirus exposure and HLA in healthy donors. The CDR3 sequence is 15 residues long. Per the germline V gene, CDR1 is MDHEN and CDR2 is SYDVKM. The V and J ends lost 5 bases and 2 bases, in that order; junction bases with no gene match: 6. About this clone itself: Its specificity is not known.

Vbeta (60) and Jbeta (13) primers were used in the PCR. Authors' analysis steps: The authors later counted about 80 million unique TCR beta chains, some 10 million of them shared. Libraries were prepared by immunoSEQ multiplex PCR; TCRdb keeps only in-frame clonotypes and omits some of them. That table furnishes V, J and clone size, whereas the DNA furnished D and trimming. The data hold some 130,000 clones, with 80% observed a single time. Whole-study findings and limits: A later analysis linked a missense variant in DCLRE1C to the trimming of TCR beta V and J genes. Later on, an analysis found that several of the most significant clusters appeared to be linked to common viral pathogens, which included parvovirus B19. TCR beta chains numbering approximately 150 were designated cytomegalovirus-associated.

The chain couples TRBV28 to TRBJ1-3; 7 bases agree with TRBD1. This clonotype originated in a male donor in good health and CMV-seronegative. Sequencing was done on a sample of PBMCs. In DNA form, the CDR3 reads TGTGCCAGCAGTCGTTCGACAGGGACTGGAAACACCATATATTTT. Translating gives CASSRSTGTGNTIYF.